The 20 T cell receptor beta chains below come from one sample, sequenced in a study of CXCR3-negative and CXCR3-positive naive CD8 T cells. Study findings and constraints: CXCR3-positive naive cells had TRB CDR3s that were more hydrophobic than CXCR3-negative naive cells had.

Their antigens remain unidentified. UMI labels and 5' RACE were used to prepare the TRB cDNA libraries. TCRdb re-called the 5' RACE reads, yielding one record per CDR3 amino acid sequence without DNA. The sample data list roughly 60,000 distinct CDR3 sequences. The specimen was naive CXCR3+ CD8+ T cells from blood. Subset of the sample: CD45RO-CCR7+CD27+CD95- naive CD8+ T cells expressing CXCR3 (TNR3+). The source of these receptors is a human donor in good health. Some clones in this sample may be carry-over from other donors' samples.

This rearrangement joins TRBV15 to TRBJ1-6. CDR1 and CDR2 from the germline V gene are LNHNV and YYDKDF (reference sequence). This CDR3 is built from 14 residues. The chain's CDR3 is CATSRDRQGAPLHF.

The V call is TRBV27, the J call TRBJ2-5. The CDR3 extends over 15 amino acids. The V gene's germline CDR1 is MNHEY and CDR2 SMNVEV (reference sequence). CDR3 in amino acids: CASSFGRRSGETQYF.

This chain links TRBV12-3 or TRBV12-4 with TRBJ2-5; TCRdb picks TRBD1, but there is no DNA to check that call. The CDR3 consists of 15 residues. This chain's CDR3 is CASSFNGDPRETQYF.

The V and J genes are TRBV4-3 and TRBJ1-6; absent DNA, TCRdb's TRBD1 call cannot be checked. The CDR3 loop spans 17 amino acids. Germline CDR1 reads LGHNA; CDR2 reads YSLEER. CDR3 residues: CASSQTRDSFPNSPLHF.

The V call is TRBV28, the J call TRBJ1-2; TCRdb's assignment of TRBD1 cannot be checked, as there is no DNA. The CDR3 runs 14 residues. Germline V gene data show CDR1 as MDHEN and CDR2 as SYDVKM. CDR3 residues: CASSFPGTVDGYTF.

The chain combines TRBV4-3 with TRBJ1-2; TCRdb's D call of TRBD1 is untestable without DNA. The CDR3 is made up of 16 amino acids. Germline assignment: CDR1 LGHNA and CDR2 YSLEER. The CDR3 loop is CASSQARQASNYGYTF.

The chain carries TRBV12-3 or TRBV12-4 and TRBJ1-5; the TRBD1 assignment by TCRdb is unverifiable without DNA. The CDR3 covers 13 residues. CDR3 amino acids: CASSLGPAQPQHF.

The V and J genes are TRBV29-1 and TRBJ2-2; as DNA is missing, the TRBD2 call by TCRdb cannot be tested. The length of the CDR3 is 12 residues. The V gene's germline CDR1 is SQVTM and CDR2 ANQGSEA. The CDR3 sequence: CSCSGRVGELFF.

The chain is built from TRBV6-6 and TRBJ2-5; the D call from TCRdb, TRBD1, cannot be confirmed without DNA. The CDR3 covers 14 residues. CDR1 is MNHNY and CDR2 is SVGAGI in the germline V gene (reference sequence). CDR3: CASRGGTHRETQYF.

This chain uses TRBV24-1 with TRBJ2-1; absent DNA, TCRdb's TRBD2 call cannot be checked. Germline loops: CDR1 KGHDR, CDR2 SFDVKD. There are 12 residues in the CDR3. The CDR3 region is CATHGLDDEQFF.

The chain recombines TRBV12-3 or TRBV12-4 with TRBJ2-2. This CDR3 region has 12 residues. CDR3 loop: CASSFRSGELFF.

The CDR3 here is CASSELAGLDNEQFF. J is TRBJ2-1 and V is TRBV6-5; there is no DNA to check the TCRdb D call of TRBD2. The CDR3 spans 15 residues. Germline loops: CDR1 MNHEY, CDR2 SVGAGI.

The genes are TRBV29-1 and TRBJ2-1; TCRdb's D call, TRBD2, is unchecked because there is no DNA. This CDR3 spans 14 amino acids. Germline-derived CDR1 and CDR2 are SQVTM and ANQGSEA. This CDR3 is CSGIAGGVSNEQFF.

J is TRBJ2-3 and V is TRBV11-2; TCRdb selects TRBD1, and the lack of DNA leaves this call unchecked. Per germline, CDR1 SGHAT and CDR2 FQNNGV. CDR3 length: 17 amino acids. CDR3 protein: CASSQNRQGRSTDTQYF.

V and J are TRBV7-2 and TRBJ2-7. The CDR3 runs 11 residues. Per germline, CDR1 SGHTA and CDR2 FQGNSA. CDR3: CASVGGTEQYF.

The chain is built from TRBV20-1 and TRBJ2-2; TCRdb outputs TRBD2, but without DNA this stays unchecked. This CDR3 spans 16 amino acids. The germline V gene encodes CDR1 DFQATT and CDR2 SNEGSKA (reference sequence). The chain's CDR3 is CSARDPWRENTGELFF.

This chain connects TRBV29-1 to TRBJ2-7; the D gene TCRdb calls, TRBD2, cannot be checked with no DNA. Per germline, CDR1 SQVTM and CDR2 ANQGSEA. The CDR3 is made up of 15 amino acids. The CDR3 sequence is CSVEDRGGIGDEQYF.

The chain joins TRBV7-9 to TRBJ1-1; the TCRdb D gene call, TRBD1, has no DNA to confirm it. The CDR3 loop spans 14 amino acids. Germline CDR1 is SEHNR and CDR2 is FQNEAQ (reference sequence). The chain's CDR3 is CASSSQTGGPEAFF.

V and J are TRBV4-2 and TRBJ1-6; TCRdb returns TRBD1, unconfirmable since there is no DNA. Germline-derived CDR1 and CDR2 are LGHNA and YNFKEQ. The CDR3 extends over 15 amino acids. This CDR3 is CASTHLPGGNSPLHF.

The CDR3 here is CASSPTSGVYNEQFF. The V gene is TRBV12-3 or TRBV12-4, the J gene TRBJ2-1; no DNA is available, so the TRBD2 call from TCRdb remains unchecked. The CDR3 sequence is 15 residues long.